This is a list of T cell receptor beta chains from one sample in a study of blood T cell repertoires in COVID-19. Here immunoSEQ multiplex PCR was the method, and the copy in TCRdb shows in-frame clones only, minus some. The sample has about 220,000 clones, roughly four fifths seen once; the top ten hold approximately 4.5%. Sequenced: peripheral blood. Receptors originate from a woman in her seventies with acute or convalescent COVID-19. The conserved cysteine and the conserved F or W are not part of the CDR3 here. Each record gives: V gene, J gene, CDR3 protein.

v_gene: TRBV11-2
j_gene: TRBJ1-2
CDR3aa: ASSLDRWGLYGYT

v_gene: TRBV7-2
j_gene: TRBJ1-2
CDR3aa: ASSFPRDGYGYT

v_gene: TRBV2
j_gene: TRBJ1-5
CDR3aa: ASRGQLNSNQPQH

v_gene: TRBV29-1
j_gene: TRBJ2-1
CDR3aa: SVEGRARDNEQF

v_gene: TRBV6-6
j_gene: TRBJ1-2
CDR3aa: ASRVMGGGRDGYT

v_gene: TRBV10-1
j_gene: TRBJ1-2
CDR3aa: ASSANTGSGGYT

v_gene: TRBV19
j_gene: TRBJ2-6
CDR3aa: ASSIVGGRASGANVLT

v_gene: TRBV27
j_gene: TRBJ1-2
CDR3aa: ASSSRTGVAQLGYT

v_gene: TRBV12-2
j_gene: TRBJ2-1
CDR3aa: ASRLATPGEPYNEQF

v_gene: TRBV15
j_gene: TRBJ2-2
CDR3aa: ATSREGRVGGELF

v_gene: TRBV30
j_gene: TRBJ1-1
CDR3aa: AWSVQQGLSTEAF

v_gene: TRBV29-1
j_gene: TRBJ1-4
CDR3aa: SVDGQGTEKLF

v_gene: TRBV15
j_gene: TRBJ2-2
CDR3aa: ATRIGSGGTGELF

v_gene: TRBV6-6
j_gene: TRBJ2-2
CDR3aa: ASSPGTRNTGELF

v_gene: TRBV18
j_gene: TRBJ1-1
CDR3aa: ASSPPSRARLNTEAF

v_gene: TRBV9
j_gene: TRBJ1-6
CDR3aa: ASSEMTGNSPLH

v_gene: TRBV3-1/TRBV3-2
j_gene: TRBJ1-2
CDR3aa: ASSPPTGWGYT

v_gene: TRBV7-2
j_gene: TRBJ2-3
CDR3aa: ASSLDRTDTQY

v_gene: TRBV7-2
j_gene: TRBJ2-7
CDR3aa: ASSPTRDSAPISSYEQY

v_gene: TRBV19
j_gene: TRBJ1-2
CDR3aa: ASSIAKGVYGYT

v_gene: TRBV7-8
j_gene: TRBJ1-5
CDR3aa: ASSLETGYQPQH

v_gene: TRBV3-1/TRBV3-2
j_gene: TRBJ2-7
CDR3aa: ASSPGTGDYEQY

v_gene: TRBV5-5
j_gene: TRBJ2-2
CDR3aa: ASTGENSNTGELF

v_gene: TRBV7-2
j_gene: TRBJ2-1
CDR3aa: ASSLGYSSYNEQF

v_gene: TRBV5-5
j_gene: TRBJ1-2
CDR3aa: ASSLAGGYGYT

v_gene: TRBV3-1/TRBV3-2
j_gene: TRBJ1-1
CDR3aa: ASSRPGQMNTEAF

v_gene: TRBV5-8
j_gene: TRBJ1-2
CDR3aa: ASSLTRAGGYT

v_gene: TRBV27
j_gene: TRBJ1-1
CDR3aa: ASSFPVGGVATEAF

v_gene: TRBV27
j_gene: TRBJ1-5
CDR3aa: ASSGTGFGNQPQH

v_gene: TRBV7-2
j_gene: TRBJ1-5
CDR3aa: ASSLGHNRASQPQH

v_gene: TRBV19
j_gene: TRBJ2-5
CDR3aa: ASSSWGGQETQY

v_gene: TRBV4-2
j_gene: TRBJ1-6
CDR3aa: ASSQDFQGSSPLH

v_gene: TRBV6-2/TRBV6-3
j_gene: TRBJ1-5
CDR3aa: ASSYREGQPQH

v_gene: TRBV6-1
j_gene: TRBJ2-7
CDR3aa: ASSELLGSLYEQY

v_gene: TRBV4-1
j_gene: TRBJ1-3
CDR3aa: ASSPPGQGLFGNTIY

v_gene: TRBV7-2
j_gene: TRBJ1-6
CDR3aa: ASSPPGQGSSPLH

v_gene: TRBV7-9
j_gene: TRBJ2-5
CDR3aa: ASSLGQVQETQY

v_gene: TRBV12-3/TRBV12-4
j_gene: TRBJ1-5
CDR3aa: ASRGGMQPQH

v_gene: TRBV5-1
j_gene: TRBJ1-6
CDR3aa: ASSPGQDLVHNSPLH

v_gene: TRBV19
j_gene: TRBJ1-5
CDR3aa: ASTRQHNSNQPQH

v_gene: TRBV7-9
j_gene: TRBJ1-3
CDR3aa: ASSPQTGNTIY

v_gene: TRBV3-1/TRBV3-2
j_gene: TRBJ1-1
CDR3aa: ASSQDYRDRDLGTEAF

v_gene: TRBV3-1/TRBV3-2
j_gene: TRBJ1-1
CDR3aa: ASSRLTGATEAF

v_gene: TRBV2
j_gene: TRBJ1-2
CDR3aa: ASSEGGYGYT